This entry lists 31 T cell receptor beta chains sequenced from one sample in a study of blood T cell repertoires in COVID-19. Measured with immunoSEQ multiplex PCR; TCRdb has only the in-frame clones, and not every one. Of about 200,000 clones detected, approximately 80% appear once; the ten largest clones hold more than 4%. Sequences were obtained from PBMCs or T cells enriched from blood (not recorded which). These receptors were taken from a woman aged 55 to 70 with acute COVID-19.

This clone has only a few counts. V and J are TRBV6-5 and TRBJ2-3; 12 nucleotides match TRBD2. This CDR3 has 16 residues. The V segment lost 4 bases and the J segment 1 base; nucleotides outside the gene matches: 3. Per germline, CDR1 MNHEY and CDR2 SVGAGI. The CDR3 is CASSSRTSGGTDTQYF. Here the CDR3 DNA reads TGTGCCAGCAGTTCTAGGACTAGCGGGGGCACAGATACGCAGTATTTT.

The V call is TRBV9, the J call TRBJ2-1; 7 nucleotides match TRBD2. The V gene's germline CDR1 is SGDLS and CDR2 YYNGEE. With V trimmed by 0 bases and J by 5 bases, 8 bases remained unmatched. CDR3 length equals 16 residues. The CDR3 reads CASSVGRERWDNEQFF. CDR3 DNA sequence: TGTGCCAGCAGCGTAGGGCGGGAGCGATGGGACAATGAGCAGTTCTTC.

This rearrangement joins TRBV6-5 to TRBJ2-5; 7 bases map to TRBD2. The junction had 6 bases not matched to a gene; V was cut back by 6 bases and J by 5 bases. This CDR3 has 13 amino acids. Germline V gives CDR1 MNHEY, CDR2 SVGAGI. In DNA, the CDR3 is TGTGCCAGCAGGCGGGAGCTTGGGGAGACCCAGTACTTC. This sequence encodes CASRRELGETQYF.

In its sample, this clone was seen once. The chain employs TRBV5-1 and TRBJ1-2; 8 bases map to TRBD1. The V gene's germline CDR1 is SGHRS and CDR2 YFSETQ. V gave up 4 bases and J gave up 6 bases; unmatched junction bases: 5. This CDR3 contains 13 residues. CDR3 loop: CASSIQGADGYTF. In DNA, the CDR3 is TGCGCCAGCAGCATTCAGGGGGCCGATGGCTACACCTTC. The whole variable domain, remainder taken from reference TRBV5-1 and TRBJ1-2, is KAGVTQTPRYLIKTRGQQVTLSCSPISGHRSVSWYQQTPGQGLQFLFEYFSETQRNKGNFPGRFSGRQFSNSRSEMNVSTLELGDSALYLCASSIQGADGYTFGSGTRLTVV.

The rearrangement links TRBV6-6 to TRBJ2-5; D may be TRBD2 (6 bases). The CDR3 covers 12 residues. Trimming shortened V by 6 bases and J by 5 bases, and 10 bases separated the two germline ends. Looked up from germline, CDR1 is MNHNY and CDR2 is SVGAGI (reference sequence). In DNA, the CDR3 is TGTGCCAGCAGCCGGGACTCTGAGACCCAGTACTTC. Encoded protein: CASSRDSETQYF.

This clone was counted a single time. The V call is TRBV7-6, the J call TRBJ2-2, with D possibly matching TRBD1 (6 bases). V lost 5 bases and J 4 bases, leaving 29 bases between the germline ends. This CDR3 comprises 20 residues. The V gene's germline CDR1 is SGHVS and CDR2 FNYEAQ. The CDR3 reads CASSQIRGPIARRATGELFF. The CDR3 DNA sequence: TGTGCCAGCAGCCAGATCAGGGGTCCGATAGCCCGACGAGCCACCGGGGAGCTGTTTTTT.

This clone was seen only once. In DNA, the CDR3 is TGTGCCATCAGTGAGACAGGGCGGAATGAAAAACTGTTTTTT. Translation gives CAISETGRNEKLFF. The chain carries TRBV10-3 and TRBJ1-4; D possibly corresponds to TRBD1 (6 bases). The CDR3 covers 14 residues. Deletions cut 2 bases from V and 5 bases from J, with 9 bases between. Germline CDR1 is ENHRY and CDR2 is SYGVKD.

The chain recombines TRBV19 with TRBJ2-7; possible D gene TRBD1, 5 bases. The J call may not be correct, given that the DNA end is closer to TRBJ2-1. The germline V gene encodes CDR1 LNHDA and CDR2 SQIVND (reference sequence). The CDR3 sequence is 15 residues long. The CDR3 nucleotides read TGTGCCAGTAGTATGAGTCCTCGAAGGGGCGATGAGCAGTTCTTC. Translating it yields CASSMSPRRGDEQFF.

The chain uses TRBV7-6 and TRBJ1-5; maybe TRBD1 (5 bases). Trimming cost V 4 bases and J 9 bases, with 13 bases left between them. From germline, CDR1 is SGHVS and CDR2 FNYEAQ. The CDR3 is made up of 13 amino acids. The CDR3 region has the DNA TGTGCCAGCAGCTGGGGGGTAGGGAGGCCCCAGCATTTT. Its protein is CASSWGVGRPQHF.

The CDR3 sequence: CASSLDPGRYEQYV. The CDR3 DNA reads TGTGCCAGCAGCTTAGACCCGGGGAGGTACGAGCAGTACGTC. The chain joins TRBV7-2 to TRBJ2-7, with D possibly TRBD2 on 6 matching bases. The CDR3 is made up of 14 amino acids. V was clipped by 1 base and J by 4 bases, with 11 bases between them. Per the germline V gene, CDR1 is SGHTA and CDR2 is FQGNSA.

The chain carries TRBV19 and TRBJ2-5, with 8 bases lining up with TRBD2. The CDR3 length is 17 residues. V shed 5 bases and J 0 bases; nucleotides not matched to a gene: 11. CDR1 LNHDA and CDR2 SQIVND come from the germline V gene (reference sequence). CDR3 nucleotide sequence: TGTGCCAGTAGTCGGTCGGGGGGGGGACTTTACCAAGAGACCCAGTACTTC. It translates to CASSRSGGGLYQETQYF. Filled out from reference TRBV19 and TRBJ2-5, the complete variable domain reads DGGITQSPKYLFRKEGQNVTLSCEQNLNHDAMYWYRQDPGQGLRLIYYSQIVNDFQKGDIAEGYSVSREKKESFPLTVTSAQKNPTAFYLCASSRSGGGLYQETQYFGPGTRLLVL.

CDR3: CATSPRRGNQPQHF. The CDR3 nucleotides read TGTGCCACCAGCCCCCGGCGGGGTAACCAGCCCCAGCATTTT. This rearrangement joins TRBV15 to TRBJ1-5, with D unclear. Germline V gives CDR1 LNHNV, CDR2 YYDKDF (reference sequence). V lost 5 bases, J lost 7 bases, and 15 bases lay in between. This CDR3 region has 14 residues.

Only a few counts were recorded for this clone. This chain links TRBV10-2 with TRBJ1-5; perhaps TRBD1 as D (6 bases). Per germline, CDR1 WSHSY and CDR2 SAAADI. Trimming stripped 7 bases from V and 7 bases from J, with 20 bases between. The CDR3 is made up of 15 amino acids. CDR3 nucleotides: TGCGCCAGCACCGGGACCCCAGGGGTAAGACAGCCCCAGCATTTT. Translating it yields CASTGTPGVRQPQHF.

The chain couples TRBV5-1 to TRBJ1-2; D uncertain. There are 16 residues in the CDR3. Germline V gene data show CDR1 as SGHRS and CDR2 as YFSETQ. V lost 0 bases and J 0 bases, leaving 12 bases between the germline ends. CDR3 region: CASSLGTSRSNYGYTF. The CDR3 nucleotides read TGCGCCAGCAGCTTGGGAACGAGCAGGTCTAACTATGGCTACACCTTC.

CDR3 loop: CASSFRGADTQYF. The CDR3 nucleotides read TGTGCCAGCAGCTTCAGGGGTGCAGATACGCAGTATTTT. The V call is TRBV7-9, the J call TRBJ2-3, with a weak D call TRBD1 (6 bases). The CDR3 length is 13 residues. V was trimmed by 3 bases and J by 4 bases, leaving 8 bases between them. Looked up from germline, CDR1 is SEHNR and CDR2 is FQNEAQ (reference sequence).

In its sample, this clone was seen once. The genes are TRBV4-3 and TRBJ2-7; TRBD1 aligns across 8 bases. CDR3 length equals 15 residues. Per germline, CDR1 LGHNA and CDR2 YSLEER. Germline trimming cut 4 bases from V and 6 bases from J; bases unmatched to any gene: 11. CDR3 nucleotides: TGCGCCAGCAGCCTCCGGGACAGGCGAGTGAGCGAGCAGTACGTC. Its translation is CASSLRDRRVSEQYV.

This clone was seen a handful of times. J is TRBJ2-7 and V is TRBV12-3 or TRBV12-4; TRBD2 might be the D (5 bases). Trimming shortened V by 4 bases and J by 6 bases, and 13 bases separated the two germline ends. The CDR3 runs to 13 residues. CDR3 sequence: CASSSHRDGEQYF. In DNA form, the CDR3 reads TGTGCCAGCAGTTCGCACCGGGATGGCGAGCAGTACTTC.

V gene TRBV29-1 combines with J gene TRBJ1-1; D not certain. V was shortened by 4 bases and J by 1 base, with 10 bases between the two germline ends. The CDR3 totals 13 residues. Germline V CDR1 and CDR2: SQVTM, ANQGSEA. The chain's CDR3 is CSVVSGPNTEAFF. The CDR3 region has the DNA TGCAGCGTTGTTTCAGGCCCGAACACTGAAGCTTTCTTT.

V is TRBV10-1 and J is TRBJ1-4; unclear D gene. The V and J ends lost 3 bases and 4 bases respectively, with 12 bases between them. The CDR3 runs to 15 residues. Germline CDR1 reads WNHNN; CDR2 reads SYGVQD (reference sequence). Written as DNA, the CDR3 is TGCGCCAGCAGTGATGAGGCCCTGGGTAATGAAAAACTGTTTTTT. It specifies CASSDEALGNEKLFF.

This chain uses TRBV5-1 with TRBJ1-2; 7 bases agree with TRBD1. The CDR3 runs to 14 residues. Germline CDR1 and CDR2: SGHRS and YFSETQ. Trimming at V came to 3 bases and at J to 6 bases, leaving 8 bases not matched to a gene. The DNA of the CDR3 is TGCGCCAGCAGCTCGGGACAGTTAAATCATGGCTACACCTTC. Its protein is CASSSGQLNHGYTF. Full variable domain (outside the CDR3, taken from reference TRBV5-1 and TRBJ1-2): KAGVTQTPRYLIKTRGQQVTLSCSPISGHRSVSWYQQTPGQGLQFLFEYFSETQRNKGNFPGRFSGRQFSNSRSEMNVSTLELGDSALYLCASSSGQLNHGYTFGSGTRLTVV.

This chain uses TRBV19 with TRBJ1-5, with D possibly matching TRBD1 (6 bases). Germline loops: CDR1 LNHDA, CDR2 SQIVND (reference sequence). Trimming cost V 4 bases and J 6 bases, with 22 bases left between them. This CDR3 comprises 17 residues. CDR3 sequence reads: CASSTTDRPVLTQPQHF. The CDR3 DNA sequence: TGTGCCAGTAGTACAACCGACAGGCCCGTATTGACTCAGCCCCAGCATTTT.

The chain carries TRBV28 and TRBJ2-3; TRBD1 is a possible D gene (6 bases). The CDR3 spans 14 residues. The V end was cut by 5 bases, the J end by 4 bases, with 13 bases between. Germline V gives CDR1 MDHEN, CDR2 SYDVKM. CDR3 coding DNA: TGTGCCAGCAGTCGAATACAGGGCCCAGATACGCAGTATTTT. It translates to CASSRIQGPDTQYF.

CDR3 coding DNA: TGTGCCAGCAGTTACTCCCCGGGTAGCACCATATATTTT. It encodes CASSYSPGSTIYF. The V call is TRBV6-5, the J call TRBJ1-3; D unresolved. V lost 0 bases to trimming and J lost 9 bases, with 9 bases between them. Germline V gene data show CDR1 as MNHEY and CDR2 as SVGAGI. The CDR3 length is 13 residues.

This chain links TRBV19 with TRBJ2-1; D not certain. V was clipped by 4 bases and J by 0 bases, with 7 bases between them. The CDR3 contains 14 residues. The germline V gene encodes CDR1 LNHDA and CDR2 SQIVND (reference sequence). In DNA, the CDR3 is TGTGCCAGTAGTACCACGAGCTCCTACAATGAGCAGTTCTTC. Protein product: CASSTTSSYNEQFF. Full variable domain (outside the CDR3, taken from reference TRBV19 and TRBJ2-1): DGGITQSPKYLFRKEGQNVTLSCEQNLNHDAMYWYRQDPGQGLRLIYYSQIVNDFQKGDIAEGYSVSREKKESFPLTVTSAQKNPTAFYLCASSTTSSYNEQFFGPGTRLTVL.

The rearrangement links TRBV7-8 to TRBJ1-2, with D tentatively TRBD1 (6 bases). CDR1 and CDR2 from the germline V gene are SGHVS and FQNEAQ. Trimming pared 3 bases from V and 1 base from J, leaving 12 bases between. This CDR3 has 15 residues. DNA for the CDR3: TGTGCCAGCAGCTTTGGAGGACAGAATAACTATGGCTACACCTTC. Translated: CASSFGGQNNYGYTF.

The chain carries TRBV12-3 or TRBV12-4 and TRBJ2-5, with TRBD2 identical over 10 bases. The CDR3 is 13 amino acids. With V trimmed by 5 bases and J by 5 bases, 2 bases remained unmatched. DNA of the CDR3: TGTGCCAGCAGTGAGGGACTAGCGGAGACCCAGTACTTC. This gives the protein CASSEGLAETQYF.

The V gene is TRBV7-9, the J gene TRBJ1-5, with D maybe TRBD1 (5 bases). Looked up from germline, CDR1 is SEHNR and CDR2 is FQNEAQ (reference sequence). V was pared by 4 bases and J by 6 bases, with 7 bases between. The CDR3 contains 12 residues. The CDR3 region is CASSSQGQPQHF. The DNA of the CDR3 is TGTGCCAGCAGCTCGCAGGGTCAGCCCCAGCATTTT. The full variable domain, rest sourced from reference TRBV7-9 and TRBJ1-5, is DTGVSQNPRHKITKRGQNVTFRCDPISEHNRLYWYRQTLGQGPEFLTYFQNEAQLEKSRLLSDRFSAERPKGSFSTLEIQRTEQGDSAMYLCASSSQGQPQHFGDGTRLSIL.

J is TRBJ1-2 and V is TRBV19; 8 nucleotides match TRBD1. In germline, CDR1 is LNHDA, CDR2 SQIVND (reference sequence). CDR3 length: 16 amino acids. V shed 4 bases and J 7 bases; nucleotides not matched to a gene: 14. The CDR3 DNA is TGTGCCAGTAGTACCACCTGGACAGGGTTAAAGGGTGGCTACACCTTC. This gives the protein CASSTTWTGLKGGYTF. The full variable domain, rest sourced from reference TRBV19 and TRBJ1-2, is DGGITQSPKYLFRKEGQNVTLSCEQNLNHDAMYWYRQDPGQGLRLIYYSQIVNDFQKGDIAEGYSVSREKKESFPLTVTSAQKNPTAFYLCASSTTWTGLKGGYTFGSGTRLTVV.

The chain's CDR3 is CASRGGPETQYF. The DNA of the CDR3 is TGTGCCAGCAGAGGGGGCCCCGAGACCCAGTACTTC. The rearrangement links TRBV2 to TRBJ2-5, with 7 bases identical to TRBD1. Germline values: CDR1 SNHLY, CDR2 FYNNEI. CDR3 length: 12 residues. The V and J ends lost 6 bases and 5 bases, in that order; junction bases with no gene match: 3.

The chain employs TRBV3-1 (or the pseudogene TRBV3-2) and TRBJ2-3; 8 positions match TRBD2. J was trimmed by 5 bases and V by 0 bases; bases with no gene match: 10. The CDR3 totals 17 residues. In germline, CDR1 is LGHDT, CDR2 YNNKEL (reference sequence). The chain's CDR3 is CASSQDGPGGQGDTQYF. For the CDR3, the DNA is TGTGCCAGCAGCCAAGATGGTCCGGGAGGGCAGGGAGATACGCAGTATTTT.

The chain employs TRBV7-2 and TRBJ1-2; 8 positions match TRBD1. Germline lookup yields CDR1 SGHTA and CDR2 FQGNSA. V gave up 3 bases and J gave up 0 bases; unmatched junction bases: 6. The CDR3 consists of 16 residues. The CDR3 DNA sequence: TGTGCCAGCAGCTTCCAGGGGGCTCTAGCTAACTATGGCTACACCTTC. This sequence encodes CASSFQGALANYGYTF.